This passage covers 26 T cell receptor beta chains from one sample sequenced in a study of cytomegalovirus exposure and HLA in healthy donors. Use of 60 Vbeta and 13 Jbeta primers characterized the PCR. Measured with immunoSEQ multiplex PCR; TCRdb has only the in-frame clones, and not every one. The data contain about 110,000 clones, around three quarters of them seen just once; the ten biggest clones take up 0.79%. The sample was PBMCs. The receptors were sampled from a boy between 10 and 17 years old in good health and CMV-seronegative.

The rearrangement links TRBV13 to TRBJ1-1; D unclear. Germline CDR1 is PRHDT and CDR2 is FYEKMQ (reference sequence). There are 15 residues in the CDR3. V lost 5 bases, J lost 5 bases, and 18 bases lay in between. CDR3 sequence (DNA): TGTGCCAGCAGCCTACAGACTACCCCGGTGACTGAAGCTTTCTTT. Protein sequence: CASSLQTTPVTEAFF. The complete variable domain, with remaining parts taken from reference TRBV13 and TRBJ1-1, reads AAGVIQSPRHLIKEKRETATLKCYPIPRHDTVYWYQQGPGQDPQFLISFYEKMQSDKGSIPDRFSAQQFSDYHSELNMSSLELGDSALYFCASSLQTTPVTEAFFGQGTRLTVV.

The chain has TRBV2 and TRBJ2-1, with D unclear. CDR1 and CDR2 (germline): SNHLY, FYNNEI. The ends were cut back, 4 bases at V and 0 bases at J, with 10 bases in the middle. The CDR3 is 15 residues long. The CDR3, as DNA: TGTGCCAGCAGTGGAGGCAGAGCCTCCTACAATGAGCAGTTCTTC. Its protein product is CASSGGRASYNEQFF.

This clone was detected only a few times. This chain uses TRBV10-3 with TRBJ1-1; D remains unclear. Looked up from germline, CDR1 is ENHRY and CDR2 is SYGVKD. The CDR3 is 15 amino acids. The CDR3: CAINREQSLNTEAFF. For the CDR3, the DNA is TGTGCAATTAACCGGGAACAGTCCTTGAACACTGAAGCTTTCTTT.

In its sample, this clone was seen once. V gene TRBV29-1 combines with J gene TRBJ1-4; D possibly corresponds to TRBD1 (6 bases). The CDR3 is made up of 13 amino acids. Germline loops: CDR1 SQVTM, CDR2 ANQGSEA. V lost 6 bases to trimming and J lost 8 bases, with 16 bases between them. The CDR3 region has the DNA TGCAGCGTGTTGACAGGTCCTGGGGAAAAACTGTTTTTT. Translating gives CSVLTGPGEKLFF.

The chain combines TRBV19 with TRBJ1-1; D unclear. The V end lost 5 bases, the J end lost 4 bases, and 14 bases lay between the germline ends. The CDR3 covers 14 residues. Per the germline V gene, CDR1 is LNHDA and CDR2 is SQIVND (reference sequence). Here the CDR3 reads CASSVVLSFTEAFF. CDR3 DNA sequence: TGTGCCAGTAGTGTCGTATTAAGCTTCACTGAAGCTTTCTTT.

The chain links TRBV28 to TRBJ1-2; D is unresolved. Germline V gene data show CDR1 as MDHEN and CDR2 as SYDVKM. The germline V and J ends were trimmed by 7 bases and 8 bases, with 17 bases remaining between them. There are 13 residues in the CDR3. CDR3: CASTLSRPSGYTF. The CDR3, as DNA: TGTGCCAGCACCCTGTCCAGGCCCAGCGGCTACACCTTC.

About this clone itself: The conserved closing phenylalanine or tryptophan is absent in this CDR3, likely reflecting a read error. The V gene is TRBV30, the J gene TRBJ1-4, with 9 bases identical to TRBD1. Germline CDR1 is GTSNPN and CDR2 is SVGIG (reference sequence). The length of the CDR3 is 12 residues. V lost 1 base and J lost 10; bases outside the gene matches: 1. CDR3 residues: CAWSETGGKLFV. DNA of the CDR3: TGTGCCTGGAGTGAGACAGGGGGAAAACTGTTTGTT.

This clone has a single count. The chain carries TRBV5-1 and TRBJ2-1; TRBD2 matches at 10 bases. This CDR3 has 17 residues. V gave up 4 bases and J gave up 4 bases; unmatched junction bases: 11. CDR1 and CDR2 (germline): SGHRS, YFSETQ. In nucleotides, the CDR3 is TGCGCCAGCAGCCCTTGGGAGCGGGGGGGCATATACAATGAGCAGTTCTTC. Its protein is CASSPWERGGIYNEQFF.

The CDR3 coding sequence is TGTGCCAGCAGCACGGGTTGGGGGACAGATTCCCGGCAGTACTTC. It yields the protein CASSTGWGTDSRQYF. This chain uses TRBV5-6 with TRBJ2-7; 7 bases line up with TRBD1. The CDR3 contains 15 residues. Looked up from germline, CDR1 is SGHDT and CDR2 is YYEEEE. Trimming cost V 4 bases and J 9 bases; bases outside gene matches: 16.

This clone came up once. Here the CDR3 reads CASSQGTGQETQYF. CDR3 in DNA: TGCGCCAGCAGCCAAGGGACAGGCCAAGAGACCCAGTACTTC. The chain employs TRBV4-1 and TRBJ2-5, with 7 nucleotides matching TRBD1. J gave up 1 base and V 1 base, and 0 bases lay outside the gene matches. The length of the CDR3 is 14 residues. Per the germline V gene, CDR1 is MGHRA and CDR2 is YSYEKL.

The chain couples TRBV6-5 to TRBJ1-2; D is unclear. V lost 2 bases to trimming and J lost 6 bases, with 10 bases between them. The CDR3 runs 13 residues. Looked up from germline, CDR1 is MNHEY and CDR2 is SVGAGI. This CDR3 is CASSYRGIDGYTF. In nucleotides, the CDR3 is TGTGCCAGCAGTTACCGAGGGATCGATGGCTACACCTTC.

The chain recombines TRBV28 with TRBJ2-1; TRBD2 matches 9 bases. Germline CDR1 and CDR2: MDHEN and SYDVKM. CDR3 length: 17 residues. V shed 3 bases, J shed 4 bases, and the junction held 10 bases outside the gene matches. CDR3 amino acids: CASSFLASGTFYNEQFF. The CDR3 DNA is TGTGCCAGCAGTTTTCTGGCTAGCGGGACATTTTACAATGAGCAGTTCTTC.

This chain connects TRBV28 to TRBJ1-1, with 9 bases fitting TRBD1. The V and J ends lost 6 bases and 5 bases, in that order; junction bases with no gene match: 7. CDR1 MDHEN and CDR2 SYDVKM come from the germline V gene. The CDR3 loop spans 14 amino acids. CDR3: CASRNRGQATEAFF. CDR3 DNA: TGTGCCAGCAGGAACAGGGGGCAGGCGACTGAAGCTTTCTTT.

The CDR3 region has the DNA TGTGCCTGGAGTGTGTCAGGGCGGTCCTATGGCTACACCTTC. Its protein product is CAWSVSGRSYGYTF. The chain carries TRBV30 and TRBJ1-2, with TRBD1 as a possible D gene (5 bases). The CDR3 is made up of 14 amino acids. The V gene's germline CDR1 is GTSNPN and CDR2 SVGIG (reference sequence). V shed 0 bases and J shed 4 bases, with 12 bases lying between them. Full variable domain (outside the CDR3, taken from reference TRBV30 and TRBJ1-2): SQTIHQWPATLVQPVGSPLSLECTVEGTSNPNLYWYRQAAGRGLQLLFYSVGIGQISSEVPQNLSASRPQDRQFILSSKKLLLSDSGFYLCAWSVSGRSYGYTFGSGTRLTVV.

The CDR3: CASSLASGREHEQYF. The CDR3 DNA sequence: TGCGCCAGCAGCTTGGCTAGCGGGAGGGAGCACGAGCAGTACTTC. The J gene is TRBJ2-7, the V gene TRBV5-1; TRBD2 matches at 12 bases. V trimming: 0 bases; J trimming: 5 bases; junction bases outside the gene matches: 3. Germline CDR1 SGHRS, CDR2 YFSETQ. The CDR3 has 15 amino acids.

This clone has a handful of counts. The gene calls are TRBV7-9 and TRBJ2-7; weak D call: TRBD1 (6 bases). Trimming removed 5 bases at V and 3 bases at J, with 17 bases between. This CDR3 has 15 residues. Germline V lookup: CDR1 SEHNR, CDR2 FQNEAQ (reference sequence). The CDR3 is CASSPGGRDIYEQYF. The CDR3 region has the DNA TGTGCCAGCAGCCCCGGTGGCCGGGACATCTACGAGCAGTACTTC.

The rearrangement uses TRBV28 and TRBJ1-1, with D possibly TRBD1 on 5 matching bases. Germline CDR1 reads MDHEN; CDR2 reads SYDVKM. Deletions cut 4 bases from V and 4 bases from J, with 13 bases between. This CDR3 comprises 14 residues. The CDR3 nucleotides read TGTGCCAGCAGTTGGACGCAGGGAATCACTGAAGCTTTCTTT. Encoded protein: CASSWTQGITEAFF.

This clone appeared once. The CDR3 is CASSTVSGSTEAFF. CDR3 nucleotides: TGCGCCAGCAGTACCGTCTCGGGGAGCACTGAAGCTTTCTTT. The chain combines TRBV5-1 with TRBJ1-1; D not certain. This CDR3 region has 14 residues. Per the germline V gene, CDR1 is SGHRS and CDR2 is YFSETQ. V was cut by 5 bases and J by 4 bases, with 15 bases left in between.

V is TRBV4-1 and J is TRBJ2-7, with 7 bases lining up with TRBD1. This CDR3 is built from 14 residues. Germline assignment: CDR1 MGHRA and CDR2 YSYEKL. Germline trimming cut 4 bases from V and 2 bases from J; bases unmatched to any gene: 5. CDR3: CASSRMTGPYEQYF. In DNA form, the CDR3 reads TGCGCCAGCAGCCGGATGACAGGGCCCTACGAGCAGTACTTC.

This clone was detected only a few times. The chain has TRBV10-3 and TRBJ2-2; 10 bases align to TRBD2. CDR1 and CDR2 from the germline V gene are ENHRY and SYGVKD. This CDR3 has 16 amino acids. Losses at the gene ends were 4 bases for V and 5 bases for J; bases not matched to a gene: 7. The CDR3 DNA reads TGTGCCATCAGTGGAGAGCGGGGGGGCCCAACCGGGGAGCTGTTTTTT. It encodes CAISGERGGPTGELFF.

The chain has TRBV5-1 and TRBJ1-2, with D perhaps TRBD1 (6 bases). The CDR3 sequence is 13 residues long. V was cut by 3 bases and J by 8 bases, with 14 bases left in between. Germline loops: CDR1 SGHRS, CDR2 YFSETQ. This chain's CDR3 is CASSSLRQEGYTF. The CDR3 bases are TGCGCCAGCAGCTCCCTCAGACAGGAGGGCTACACCTTC.

V usage is TRBV6-5 and J usage is TRBJ2-7; tentative D call: TRBD2 (5 bases). The length of the CDR3 is 12 residues. Trimming removed 7 bases from V and 2 bases from J, with 9 bases in between. Germline lookup yields CDR1 MNHEY and CDR2 SVGAGI. As DNA, the CDR3 is TGTGCCAGCACCAGCGGAACCTACGAGCAGTACTTC. It is translated as CASTSGTYEQYF.

The genes are TRBV2 and TRBJ2-6, with 10 bases matching TRBD1. The V gene end was trimmed by 5 bases and the J gene end by 1 base; junction bases not matched to a gene: 5. The CDR3 runs to 17 residues. Germline V lookup: CDR1 SNHLY, CDR2 FYNNEI. The CDR3 region has the DNA TGTGCCAGCAGTAGGACAGGGGGAGGGTCTGGGGCCAACGTCCTGACTTTC. Encoded protein: CASSRTGGGSGANVLTF. The whole variable domain, filled in from reference TRBV2 and TRBJ2-6, reads EPEVTQTPSHQVTQMGQEVILRCVPISNHLYFYWYRQILGQKVEFLVSFYNNEISEKSEIFDDQFSVERPDGSNFTLKIRSTKLEDSAMYFCASSRTGGGSGANVLTFGAGSRLTVL.

This rearrangement joins TRBV7-9 to TRBJ2-1; TRBD1 might be the D (5 bases). Trimming stripped 5 bases from V and 5 bases from J, with 16 bases between. The V gene's germline CDR1 is SEHNR and CDR2 FQNEAQ (reference sequence). This CDR3 is 15 amino acids long. The CDR3 sequence: CASSQGAGKNNEQFF. CDR3 nucleotide sequence: TGTGCCAGCAGCCAAGGGGCAGGGAAGAACAATGAGCAGTTCTTC.

This clone was seen once. The chain recombines TRBV7-2 with TRBJ2-5; D is perhaps TRBD2 (5 bases). The CDR3 has 16 amino acids. The V end lost 5 bases, the J end lost 0 bases, and 16 bases lay between the germline ends. The germline V gene has CDR1 SGHTA and CDR2 FQGNSA. For the CDR3, the DNA is TGTGCCAGCAGCCGGACGCGGGCGGGCAACCAAGAGACCCAGTACTTC. Its protein is CASSRTRAGNQETQYF.

The chain employs TRBV13 and TRBJ1-3, with TRBD1 matching over 11 bases. V shed 5 bases and J 4 bases; nucleotides not matched to a gene: 7. The germline V gene has CDR1 PRHDT and CDR2 FYEKMQ (reference sequence). This CDR3 region has 16 residues. The DNA for the CDR3 is TGTGCCAGCAGCCAAGGACAGGGGGCGGGCGGAAACACCATATATTTT. Translated, it gives CASSQGQGAGGNTIYF.